This T cell receptor beta chain is drawn from a study of radiotherapy plus CTLA-4 blockade in lung cancer. This clone was detected a few times. Germline loops: CDR1 SGHDT, CDR2 YYEEEE. The trim removed 4 bases at V and 3 bases at J, leaving 8 bases unmatched. This CDR3 contains 15 residues. Assay: immunoSEQ multiplex PCR; the TCRdb copy retains only in-frame clones and omits some. The table has tens of thousands of clones, around 80% seen once. The sequence came from a human donor with non-small cell lung cancer who had a partial response to radiotherapy plus ipilimumab. The chain combines TRBV5-6 with TRBJ1-1; TRBD1 agrees at 8 bases. The sequencing here drew on peripheral blood, taken from a patient treated with radiotherapy plus ipilimumab. The CDR3 bases are TGTGCCAGCAGCCTAGCGGACAGGGCCCACACTGAAGCTTTCTTT. This sequence encodes CASSLADRAHTEAFF.